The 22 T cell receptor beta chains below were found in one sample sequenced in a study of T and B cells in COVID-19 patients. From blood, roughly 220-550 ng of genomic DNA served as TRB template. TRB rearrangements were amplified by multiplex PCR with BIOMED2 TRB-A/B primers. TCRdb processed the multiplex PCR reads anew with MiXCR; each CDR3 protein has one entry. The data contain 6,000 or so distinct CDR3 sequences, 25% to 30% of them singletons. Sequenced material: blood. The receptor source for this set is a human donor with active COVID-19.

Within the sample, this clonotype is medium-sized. The CDR3 DNA follows: TGTGCCAGCAGCCGTGTACTCGTACCCCAGCATTTT. It yields the protein CASSRVLVPQHF. This chain uses TRBV6-8 with TRBJ1-5; D gene uncertain. V gave up 6 bases and J gave up 10 bases, with 13 bases separating them. Per germline, CDR1 MNHGY and CDR2 SAAAGT. This CDR3 has 12 amino acids.

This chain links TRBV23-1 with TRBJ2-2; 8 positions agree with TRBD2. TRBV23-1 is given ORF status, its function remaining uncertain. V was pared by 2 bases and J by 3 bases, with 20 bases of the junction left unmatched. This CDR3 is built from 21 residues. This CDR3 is CASSQTPGDGRADGDTGELFF. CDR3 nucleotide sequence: TGCGCCAGCAGTCAAACCCCCGGAGACGGGAGGGCCGATGGGGACACCGGGGAGCTGTTTTTT.

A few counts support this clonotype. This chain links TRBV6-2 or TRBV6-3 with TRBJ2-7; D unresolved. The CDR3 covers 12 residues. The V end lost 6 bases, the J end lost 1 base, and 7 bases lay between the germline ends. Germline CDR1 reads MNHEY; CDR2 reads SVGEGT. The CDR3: CASRASSYEQYF. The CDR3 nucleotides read TGTGCCAGCAGAGCCAGTTCCTACGAGCAGTACTTC.

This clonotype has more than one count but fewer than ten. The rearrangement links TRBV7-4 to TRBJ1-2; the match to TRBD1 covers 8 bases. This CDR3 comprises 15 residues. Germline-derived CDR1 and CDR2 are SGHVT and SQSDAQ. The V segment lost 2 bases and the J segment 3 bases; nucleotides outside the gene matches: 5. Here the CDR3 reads CASSLRQGAYYGYTF. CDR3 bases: TGTGCCAGCAGCTTACGTCAGGGGGCATACTATGGCTACACCTTC.

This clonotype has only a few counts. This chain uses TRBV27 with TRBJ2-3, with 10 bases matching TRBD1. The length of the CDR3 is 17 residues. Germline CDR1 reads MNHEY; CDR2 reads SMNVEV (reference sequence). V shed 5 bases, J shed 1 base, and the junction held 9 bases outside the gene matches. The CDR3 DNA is TGTGCCAGCAGTCCCATACGACAGGGGGCTGGCACAGATACGCAGTATTTT. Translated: CASSPIRQGAGTDTQYF.

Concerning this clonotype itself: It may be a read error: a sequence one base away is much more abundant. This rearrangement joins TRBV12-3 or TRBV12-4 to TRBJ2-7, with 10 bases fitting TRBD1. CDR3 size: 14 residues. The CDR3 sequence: CSSSVGTGAEEQYF. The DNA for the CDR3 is TGTTCCAGCAGTGTAGGGACAGGGGCTGAGGAGCAGTACTTC.

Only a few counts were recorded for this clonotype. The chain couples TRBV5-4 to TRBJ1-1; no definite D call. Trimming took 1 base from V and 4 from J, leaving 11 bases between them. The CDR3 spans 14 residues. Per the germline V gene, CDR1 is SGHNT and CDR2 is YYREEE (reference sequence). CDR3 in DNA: TGTGCCAGCAGCTTGATTACAAAAGGCACTGAAGCTTTCTTT. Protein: CASSLITKGTEAFF.

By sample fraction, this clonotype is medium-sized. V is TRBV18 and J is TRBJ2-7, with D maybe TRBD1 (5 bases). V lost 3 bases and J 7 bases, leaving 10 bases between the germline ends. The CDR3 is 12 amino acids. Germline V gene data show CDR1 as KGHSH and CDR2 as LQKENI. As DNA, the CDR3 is TGTGCCAGCTCACCCCTGGGGCTAGAGCAGTACTTC. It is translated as CASSPLGLEQYF.

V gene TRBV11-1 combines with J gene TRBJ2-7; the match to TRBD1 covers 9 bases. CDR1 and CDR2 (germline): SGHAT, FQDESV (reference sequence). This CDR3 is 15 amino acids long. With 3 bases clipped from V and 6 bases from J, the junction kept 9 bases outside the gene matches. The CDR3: CASSFSGTGRSEQYF. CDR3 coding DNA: TGTGCCAGCAGCTTTTCCGGGACAGGGAGGAGCGAGCAGTACTTC.

CDR3 loop: CASSLVAGGGSDTQYF. The CDR3 DNA reads as TGTGCCAGCAGCTTAGTAGCGGGAGGGGGGTCAGATACGCAGTATTTT. The chain uses TRBV7-2 and TRBJ2-3, with TRBD2 matching over 11 bases. V was pared by 1 base and J by 4 bases, with 4 bases of the junction left unmatched. The germline V gene encodes CDR1 SGHTA and CDR2 FQGNSA. The CDR3 is made up of 16 amino acids.

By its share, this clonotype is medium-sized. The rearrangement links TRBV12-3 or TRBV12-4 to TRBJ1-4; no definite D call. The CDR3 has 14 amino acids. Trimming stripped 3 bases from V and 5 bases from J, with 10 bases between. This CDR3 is CASSLLDPNEKLFF. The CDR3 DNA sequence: TGTGCCAGCAGTTTGTTGGACCCAAATGAAAAACTGTTTTTT.

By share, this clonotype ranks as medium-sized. The CDR3 nucleotides read TGCAGCGGTGGGTTCGGAGGCTCGGGTGCATCTTCTGCCTACGAGCAGTACTTC. Its translation is CSGGFGGSGASSAYEQYF. The chain links TRBV29-1 to TRBJ2-7; TRBD2 is a possible D gene (5 bases). The CDR3 extends over 18 amino acids. V was pared by 7 bases and J by 2 bases, with 30 bases between. The germline CDR1 and CDR2 sequences are SQVTM and ANQGSEA.

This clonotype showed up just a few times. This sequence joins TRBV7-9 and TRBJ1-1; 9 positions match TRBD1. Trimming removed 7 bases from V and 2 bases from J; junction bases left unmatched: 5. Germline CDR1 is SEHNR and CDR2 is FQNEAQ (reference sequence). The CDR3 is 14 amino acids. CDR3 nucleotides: TGTGCCAGCACAAGACAGGGGGTCAACACTGAAGCTTTCTTT. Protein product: CASTRQGVNTEAFF.

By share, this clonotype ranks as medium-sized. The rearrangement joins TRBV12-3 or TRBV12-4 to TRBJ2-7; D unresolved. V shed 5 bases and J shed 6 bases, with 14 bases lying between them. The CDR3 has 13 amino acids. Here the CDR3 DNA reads TGTGCCAGCAGTCCTGGGGTGGGGTCCGAGCAGTACTTC. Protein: CASSPGVGSEQYF.

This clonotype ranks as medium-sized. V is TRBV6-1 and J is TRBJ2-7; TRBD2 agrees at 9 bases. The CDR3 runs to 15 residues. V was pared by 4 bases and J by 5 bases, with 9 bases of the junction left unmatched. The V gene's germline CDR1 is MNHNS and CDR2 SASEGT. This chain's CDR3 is CASSVLAGEEDEQYF. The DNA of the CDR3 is TGTGCCAGCAGTGTATTAGCGGGAGAGGAAGACGAGCAGTACTTC.

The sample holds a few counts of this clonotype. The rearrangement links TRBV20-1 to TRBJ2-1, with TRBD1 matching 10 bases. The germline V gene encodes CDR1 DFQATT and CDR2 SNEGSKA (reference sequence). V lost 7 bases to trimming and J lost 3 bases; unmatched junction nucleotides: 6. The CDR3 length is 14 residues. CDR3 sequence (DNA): TGCAGTGGTCTGGGGACAGGGGTCTACAATGAGCAGTTCTTC. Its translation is CSGLGTGVYNEQFF.

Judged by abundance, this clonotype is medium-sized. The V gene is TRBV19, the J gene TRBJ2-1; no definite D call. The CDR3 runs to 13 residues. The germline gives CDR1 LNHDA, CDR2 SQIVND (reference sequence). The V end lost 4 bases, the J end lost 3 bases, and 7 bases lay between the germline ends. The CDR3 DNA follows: TGTGCCAGTAGTACAAGACGCTACAATGAGCAGTTCTTC. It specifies CASSTRRYNEQFF.

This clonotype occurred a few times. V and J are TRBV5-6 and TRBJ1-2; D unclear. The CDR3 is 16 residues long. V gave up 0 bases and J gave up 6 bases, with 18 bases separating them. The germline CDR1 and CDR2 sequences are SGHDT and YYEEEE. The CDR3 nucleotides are TGTGCCAGCAGCTTGGTAACAGCATCCGTCGGAGATGGCTACACCTTC. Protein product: CASSLVTASVGDGYTF.

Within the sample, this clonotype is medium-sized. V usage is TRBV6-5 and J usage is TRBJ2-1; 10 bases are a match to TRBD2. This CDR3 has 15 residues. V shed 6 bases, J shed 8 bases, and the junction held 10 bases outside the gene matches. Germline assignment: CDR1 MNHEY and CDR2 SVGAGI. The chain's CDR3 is CASSIGLAERYEQFF. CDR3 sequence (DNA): TGTGCCAGCAGCATCGGACTAGCGGAGAGGTATGAGCAGTTCTTC.

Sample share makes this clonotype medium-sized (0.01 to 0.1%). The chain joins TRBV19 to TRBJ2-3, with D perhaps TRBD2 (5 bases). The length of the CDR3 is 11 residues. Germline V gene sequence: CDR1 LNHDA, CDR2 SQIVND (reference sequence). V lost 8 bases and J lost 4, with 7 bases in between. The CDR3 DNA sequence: TGTGCCAGTGAGGGTCCAGATACGCAGTATTTT. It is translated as CASEGPDTQYF.

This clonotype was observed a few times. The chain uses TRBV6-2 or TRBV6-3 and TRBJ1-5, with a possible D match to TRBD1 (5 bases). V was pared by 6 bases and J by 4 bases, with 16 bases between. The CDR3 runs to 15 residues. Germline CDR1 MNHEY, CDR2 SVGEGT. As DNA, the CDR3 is TGTGCCAGCAGACGCCTTGGGGGAGGAAATCAGCCCCAGCATTTT. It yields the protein CASRRLGGGNQPQHF.

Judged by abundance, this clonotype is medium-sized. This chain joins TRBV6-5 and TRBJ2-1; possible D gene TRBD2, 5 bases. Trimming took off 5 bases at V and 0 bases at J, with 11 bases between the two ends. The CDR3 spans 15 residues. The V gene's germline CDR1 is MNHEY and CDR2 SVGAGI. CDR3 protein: CASSRRTRSYNEQFF. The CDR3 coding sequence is TGTGCCAGCAGTCGACGGACTCGCTCCTACAATGAGCAGTTCTTC.